This T cell receptor beta chain emerged from a study of beta chain features in type 1 diabetes. This CDR3 has 10 amino acids. Trimming shortened V by 3 bases and J by 5 bases, and 1 base separated the two germline ends. Germline CDR1 reads SGDLS; CDR2 reads YYNGEE. Study results and caveats: Patients with Type 1 diabetes showed moderately but significantly shorter TCRB CDR3s in all four CD4+ subsets.

This clone was observed a handful of times. The antigen remains undetermined. CD45RO/CCR7/CD25/CD127/CD95/CD27 sorting isolated CD4+ naive, central memory, regulatory and stem cell-like memory cells. The whole isolated RNA underwent reverse transcription, so sequencing captured expressed TCRB transcripts. This table comes from immunoSEQ multiplex PCR, and its TCRdb copy is limited to in-frame clones, with some not included. The sample lists 680,000 or so clones, less than 20% seen once, with about 0.097% in the top ten. The sample consisted of naive CD4+ T cells from blood. This sequence was found in a man younger than 30 in good health. J is TRBJ2-3 and V is TRBV9, with D uncertain. CDR3 residues: CASSEDTQYF. The CDR3 region has the DNA TGTGCCAGCAGCGAAGATACGCAGTATTTT. The full variable domain, its missing parts supplied by reference TRBV9 and TRBJ2-3, is DSGVTQTPKHLITATGQRVTLRCSPRSGDLSVYWYQQSLDQGLQFLIQYYNGEERAKGNILERFSAQQFPDLHSELNLSSLELGDSALYFCASSEDTQYFGPGTRLTVL.